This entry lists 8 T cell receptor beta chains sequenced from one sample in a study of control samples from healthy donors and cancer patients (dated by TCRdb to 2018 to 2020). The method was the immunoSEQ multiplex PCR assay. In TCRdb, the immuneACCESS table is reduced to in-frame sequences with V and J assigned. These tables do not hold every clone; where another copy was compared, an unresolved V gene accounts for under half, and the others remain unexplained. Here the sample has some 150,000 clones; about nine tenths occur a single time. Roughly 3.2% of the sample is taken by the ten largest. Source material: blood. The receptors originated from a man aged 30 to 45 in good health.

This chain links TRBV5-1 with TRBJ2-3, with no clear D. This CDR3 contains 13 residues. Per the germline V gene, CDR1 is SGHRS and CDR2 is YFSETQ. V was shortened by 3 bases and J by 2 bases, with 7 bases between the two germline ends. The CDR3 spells CASSSHSTDTQYF. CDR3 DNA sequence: TGCGCCAGCAGCTCCCATTCCACAGATACGCAGTATTTT.

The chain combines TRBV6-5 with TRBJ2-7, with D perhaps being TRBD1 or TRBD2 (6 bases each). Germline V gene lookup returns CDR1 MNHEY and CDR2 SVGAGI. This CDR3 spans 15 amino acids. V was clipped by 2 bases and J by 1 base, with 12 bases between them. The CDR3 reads CASSYGGLQSYEQYF. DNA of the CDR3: TGTGCCAGCAGTTACGGGGGGCTTCAATCCTACGAGCAGTACTTC.

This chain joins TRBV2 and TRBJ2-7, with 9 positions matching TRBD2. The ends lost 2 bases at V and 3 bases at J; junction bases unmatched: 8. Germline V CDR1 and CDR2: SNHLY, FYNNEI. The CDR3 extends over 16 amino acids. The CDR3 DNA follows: TGTGCCAGCAGTGAATACGGGCGGGGGGGCCTCTACGAGCAGTACTTC. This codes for CASSEYGRGGLYEQYF. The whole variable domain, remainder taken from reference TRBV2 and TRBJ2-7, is EPEVTQTPSHQVTQMGQEVILRCVPISNHLYFYWYRQILGQKVEFLVSFYNNEISEKSEIFDDQFSVERPDGSNFTLKIRSTKLEDSAMYFCASSEYGRGGLYEQYFGPGTRLTVT.

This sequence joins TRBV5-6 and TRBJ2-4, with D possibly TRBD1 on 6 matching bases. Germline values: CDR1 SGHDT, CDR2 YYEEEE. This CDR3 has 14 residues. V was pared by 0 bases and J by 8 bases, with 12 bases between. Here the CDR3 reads CASSLDRAGDIQYF. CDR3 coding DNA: TGTGCCAGCAGCTTGGACAGGGCAGGGGACATTCAGTACTTC.

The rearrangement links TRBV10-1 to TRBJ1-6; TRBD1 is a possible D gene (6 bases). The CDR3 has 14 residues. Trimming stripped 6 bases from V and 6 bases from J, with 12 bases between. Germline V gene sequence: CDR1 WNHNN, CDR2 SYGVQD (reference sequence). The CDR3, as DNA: TGCGCCAGCAGCCAAGGGGGACCTAATTCACCCCTCCACTTT. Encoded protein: CASSQGGPNSPLHF.

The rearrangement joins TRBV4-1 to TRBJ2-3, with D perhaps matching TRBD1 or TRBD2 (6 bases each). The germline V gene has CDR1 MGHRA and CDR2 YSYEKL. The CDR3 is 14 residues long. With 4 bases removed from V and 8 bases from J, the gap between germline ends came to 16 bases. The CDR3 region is CASSLGGRLPTQYF. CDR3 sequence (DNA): TGCGCCAGCAGCCTTGGGGGGCGCCTGCCTACGCAGTATTTT.

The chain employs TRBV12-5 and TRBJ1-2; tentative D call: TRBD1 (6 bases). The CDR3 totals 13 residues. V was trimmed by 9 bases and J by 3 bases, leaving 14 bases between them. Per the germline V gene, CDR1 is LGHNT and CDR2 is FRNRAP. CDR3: CARPPQGYYGYTF. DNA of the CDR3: TGTGCTAGGCCCCCACAGGGTTACTATGGCTACACCTTC.

For the CDR3, the DNA is TGTGCCAGCAGTTTAGCGGGGGGAAGCACAGATACGCAGTATTTT. This gives the protein CASSLAGGSTDTQYF. The genes are TRBV28 and TRBJ2-3; 8 nucleotides align to TRBD2. This CDR3 comprises 15 residues. V gave up 2 bases and J gave up 0 bases; unmatched junction bases: 1. Germline V gene data show CDR1 as MDHEN and CDR2 as SYDVKM.